This TCR beta chain was recorded in a study of blood T cell repertoires in COVID-19 (dated by TCRdb to about 2020). Regarding the research as a whole: The collaborator samples originated in the United States, Italy and Spain and spanned the acute and convalescent phases of COVID-19. The material from the prospective study consisted of cDNA or gDNA derived from T cells, B-cell-depleted T cells, or PBMCs. The dataset comprised deeply sampled blood TCRbeta repertoires from subjects exposed to, actively infected with, or recovered from COVID-19. The repertoires were made available in a free public database intended to serve as a resource for research on the immune response to SARS-CoV-2. Samples came from the ongoing ImmuneRACE study (first 160 participants) plus 1,254 subjects from 6 global collaborators. A de-identified subject ID, COVID-19 status, age in years and sex were almost always included in the sample metadata. HLA class I and class II types, where available, came from metadata supplied by the sample provider rather than from assay-based typing. Study-wide conclusions, independent of this receptor: The quantity of clinical and demographic metadata differed by source and by participant and was supplied without curation.

TCRbeta CDR3 regions were amplified from genomic DNA using the immunoSEQ Assay, a bias-controlled multiplex PCR. The authors' pipeline ran thus. Within the assay, amplification of reference gene primers was used to estimate how many nucleated cells each sample contained. To quantify the absolute abundance of each unique TCRbeta CDR3 rearrangement, sequence reads were collapsed and filtered. For each sample, productive Simpson clonality was calculated by taking the square root of Simpson's diversity index across productive rearrangements. Entries here come from immuneACCESS through TCRdb and include only in-frame sequences with V and J called. Some clones fail to appear in such tables; in the studies checked, an unresolved V gene covers under half of the shortfall, and the cause of the remainder is unknown. Clone size and V and J calls were adopted from that table, with D and trimming inferred from the DNA. This sample lists about 210,000 clones; 70% to 90% were detected once. Approximately 8.1% of the sample comes from the top ten.

Collaborating institutions collected whole blood in K2EDTA tubes following their own protocols. Collaborator samples were shipped for TCRbeta analysis as frozen whole blood, isolated PBMCs, or DNA extracted from either sample type. The CDR3, from cysteine to phenylalanine, totals 14 residues. The entry retains the CDR3 DNA only, 42 bases that are in frame from base 1. Looking up the germline V gene yields CDR1 MRHNA and CDR2 SNTAGT. The V and J ends are trimmed by 3 bases and 4 bases, leaving 12 bases between them. In the case of this clone: Its antigen is unknown. Per-base quality was not reported, and no clone a single base away is much larger than it.

The sequenced material came from peripheral blood. The sequence came from a woman aged 50 to 60 with active or convalescent COVID-19. Recombination linked TRBV6-4 to TRBJ1-1, with the D gene too uncertain to name. The base sequence is TGTGCCAGCAGTGAGGCAGGTTATGCCACTGAAGCTTTCTTT. This encodes CASSEAGYATEAFF.